Detailed here is one TCR beta chain. In germline, CDR1 is MNHEY, CDR2 SVGAGI. Trimming left V 4 bases short and J 8 bases short, with 15 bases between. This CDR3 contains 13 residues. This sample was included in a study of control samples from healthy donors and cancer patients. Clones were read by immunoSEQ multiplex PCR, and TCRdb kept only the in-frame ones, dropping some. The data hold a few hundred thousand clones, with more than 80% observed a single time. The sequence derives from a man aged 40-49 years with head and neck cancer. The V and J genes are TRBV6-5 and TRBJ2-7; D call uncertain. The sequencing input was PBMCs. CDR3 protein: CASSSPVTNKQYF. In DNA, the CDR3 is TGTGCCAGCAGTTCTCCAGTCACCAACAAGCAGTACTTC.